These 8 T cell receptor beta chains originate from one sample sequenced in a study of shared T cell receptors in the human thymus. Sequencing was performed with immunoSEQ multiplex PCR; in TCRdb, only in-frame clones are kept and a portion is missing. The sample holds 720,000 or so clones, 80% to 90% seen once. These data also formed part of another study, on human thymus T cells.

The sample was thymocytes. Receptors were obtained from a girl under three years old with a congenital heart defect.

V and J are TRBV19 and TRBJ1-2, with TRBD1 identical over 12 bases. J lost 3 bases, V lost 6 bases, and 11 bases had no gene match. Germline loops: CDR1 LNHDA, CDR2 SQIVND (reference sequence). There are 17 residues in the CDR3. Here the CDR3 DNA reads TGTGCCAGTAGCCCTAACAAGGGACAGGGGGCTTACTATGGCTACACCTTC. Translating it yields CASSPNKGQGAYYGYTF.

The chain couples TRBV12-5 to TRBJ2-2, with 13 bases lining up with TRBD2. The CDR3 consists of 17 residues. Germline trimming cut 3 bases from V and 5 bases from J; bases unmatched to any gene: 6. Per germline, CDR1 LGHNT and CDR2 FRNRAP. This CDR3 reads CASGFGLAGAVTGELFF. CDR3 DNA: TGTGCTAGTGGTTTCGGACTAGCGGGGGCTGTGACCGGGGAGCTGTTTTTT. The full variable domain, with the rest looked up from reference TRBV12-5 and TRBJ2-2, is DARVTQTPRHKVTEMGQEVTMRCQPILGHNTVFWYRQTMMQGLELLAYFRNRAPLDDSGMPKDRFSAEMPDATLATLKIQPSEPRDSAVYFCASGFGLAGAVTGELFFGEGSRLTVL.

The chain recombines TRBV7-9 with TRBJ1-6; D is perhaps TRBD1 (6 bases). This CDR3 spans 16 amino acids. Germline values: CDR1 SEHNR, CDR2 FQNEAQ (reference sequence). Trimming pared 4 bases from V and 0 bases from J, leaving 10 bases between. The CDR3 reads CASSSRGGSYNSPLHF. The CDR3 DNA sequence: TGTGCCAGCAGCTCAAGAGGGGGCTCCTATAATTCACCCCTCCACTTT.

This clone was recorded once. The V and J genes are TRBV10-3 and TRBJ1-1, with D hard to call. This CDR3 region has 16 residues. Germline V lookup: CDR1 ENHRY, CDR2 SYGVKD. Trimming removed 4 bases at V and 5 bases at J, with 20 bases between. CDR3 in amino acids: CAISATARETPTEAFF. As DNA, the CDR3 is TGTGCCATCAGTGCTACCGCCCGGGAAACTCCGACTGAAGCTTTCTTT.

The rearrangement uses TRBV10-3 and TRBJ1-1; D is possibly TRBD1 (5 bases). Trimming pared 6 bases from V and 1 base from J, leaving 21 bases between. The length of the CDR3 is 17 residues. Germline-derived CDR1 and CDR2 are ENHRY and SYGVKD. The CDR3 here is CAISYTGPQFQNTEAFF. The DNA of the CDR3 is TGTGCCATCAGCTATACAGGACCACAGTTTCAGAACACTGAAGCTTTCTTT.

The V call is TRBV7-8, the J call TRBJ1-6; the match to TRBD1 covers 10 bases. The CDR3 covers 18 residues. CDR1 and CDR2 from the germline V gene are SGHVS and FQNEAQ. Trimming cost V 1 base and J 1 base; bases outside gene matches: 4. The CDR3 DNA sequence: TGTGCCAGCAGCTTAGGGACAGGGGGGAAGTCCTATAATTCACCCCTCCACTTT. Protein sequence: CASSLGTGGKSYNSPLHF.

The chain employs TRBV27 and TRBJ2-7, with 7 bases matching TRBD1. CDR3 length equals 18 residues. Trimming at V came to 8 bases and at J to 2 bases, leaving 21 bases not matched to a gene. Per the germline V gene, CDR1 is MNHEY and CDR2 is SMNVEV (reference sequence). The CDR3 loop is CASGTGTVGPEKPYEQYF. CDR3 coding DNA: TGTGCCAGCGGAACCGGGACAGTAGGGCCAGAAAAGCCCTACGAGCAGTACTTC.

This clone was detected once. The J gene is TRBJ1-4, the V gene TRBV5-4, with 8 bases matching TRBD1. The CDR3 is 17 residues long. Trimming took 0 bases from V and 7 from J; bases not matched to a gene: 11. Germline V gives CDR1 SGHNT, CDR2 YYREEE (reference sequence). The CDR3 DNA reads as TGTGCCAGCAGCTTGGCTGTTCCGGACAGGGTCGGTGAAAAACTGTTTTTT. As protein: CASSLAVPDRVGEKLFF. The whole variable domain, remainder taken from reference TRBV5-4 and TRBJ1-4, is ETGVTQSPTHLIKTRGQQVTLRCSSQSGHNTVSWYQQALGQGPQFIFQYYREEENGRGNFPPRFSGLQFPNYSSELNVNALELDDSALYLCASSLAVPDRVGEKLFFGSGTQLSVL.